This T cell receptor beta chain came from a study of glioma-infiltrating T cells after dendritic cell vaccination. The CDR3 is 15 amino acids. CDR1 and CDR2 from the germline V gene are SNHLY and FYNNEI. With V trimmed by 7 bases and J by 6 bases, 11 bases remained unmatched. Indicated time point: after dendritic cell vaccination, including at tumor progression/relapse. Isocitrate dehydrogenase mutation was absent in all glioblastoma patients. TCRB CDR3 was amplified from 2 ug genomic DNA or less. Repertoires were generated with immunoSEQ multiplex PCR, while TCRdb's copy carries only in-frame clones and drops some. Of over 80,000 clones listed, more than 80% are singletons.

This clonotype was obtained from a human donor with glioblastoma. This sequence joins TRBV2 and TRBJ2-2; 7 bases line up with TRBD2. The sequences come from blood, collected after dendritic cell vaccination. CDR3 DNA sequence: TGTGCCAGCATACGGCCTAGCGGAGTTGCCGGGGAGCTGTTTTTT. It codes for CASIRPSGVAGELFF.